Below are 5 T cell receptor beta chains sequenced from a single sample in a study of blood T cell repertoires in COVID-19. This table comes from immunoSEQ multiplex PCR, and its TCRdb copy is limited to in-frame clones, with some not included. The data contain 230,000 or so clones, approximately 90% of them singletons. Sequencing input: PBMCs or T cells enriched from blood (not recorded which). The receptor set was obtained from a woman between 40 and 55 years old with acute COVID-19.

This clone occurred a few times. This sequence joins TRBV7-9 and TRBJ1-6; D perhaps matches TRBD1 (6 bases). The CDR3 is made up of 15 amino acids. Germline CDR1 reads SEHNR; CDR2 reads FQNEAQ (reference sequence). V was pared by 5 bases and J by 6 bases, with 14 bases between. Here the CDR3 DNA reads TGTGCCAGCAGCCCACCCGGACAGAGTAATTCACCCCTCCACTTT. As protein: CASSPPGQSNSPLHF.

This clone showed up just a few times. The rearrangement links TRBV11-2 to TRBJ1-1; D may be TRBD1 (6 bases). V was trimmed by 1 base and J by 1 base, leaving 16 bases between them. CDR3 size: 17 residues. The V gene's germline CDR1 is SGHAT and CDR2 FQNNGV. CDR3 sequence (DNA): TGTGCCAGCAGCTTAGGAACCACGGGACACTCGAACACTGAAGCTTTCTTT. This sequence encodes CASSLGTTGHSNTEAFF.

The CDR3 region is CASSLTGGAAYGYTF. CDR3 nucleotide sequence: TGTGCCAGCAGCTTAACGGGTGGGGCGGCCTATGGCTACACCTTC. This chain connects TRBV7-2 to TRBJ1-2; possible D gene TRBD1, 5 bases. Trimming removed 2 bases from V and 4 bases from J, with 14 bases in between. Germline CDR1 is SGHTA and CDR2 is FQGNSA. There are 15 residues in the CDR3. Full variable domain (missing parts from reference TRBV7-2 and TRBJ1-2): GAGVSQSPSNKVTEKGKDVELRCDPISGHTALYWYRQSLGQGLEFLIYFQGNSAPDKSGLPSDRFSAERTGGSVSTLTIQRTQQEDSAVYLCASSLTGGAAYGYTFGSGTRLTVV.

The chain carries TRBV11-3 and TRBJ2-3, with D unresolved. The CDR3 is 13 amino acids. Trimming took off 1 base at V and 8 bases at J, with 10 bases between the two ends. The germline gives CDR1 SGHNT, CDR2 YENEEA. The CDR3 DNA is TGTGCCAGCAGCTTAGGTCTAGAGGCTACGCAGTATTTT. Translated: CASSLGLEATQYF.

The V and J genes are TRBV5-3 and TRBJ1-2; 8 bases line up with TRBD1. TRBV5-3 is annotated as an ORF whose role is uncertain. The V segment lost 5 bases and the J segment 6 bases; nucleotides outside the gene matches: 9. The CDR3 extends over 14 amino acids. CDR3 coding DNA: TGTGCCAGAAGATTTGCAACAGGGGGAAATGGCTACACCTTC. This encodes CARRFATGGNGYTF.